This T cell receptor beta chain comes out of a study of cytomegalovirus exposure and HLA in healthy donors (dated by TCRdb to the late 2010s). Concerning the study at large: According to an earlier analysis of 450 to 650 of the donors, 150 million to 200 million T cells yielded some 120 million unique TCR beta sequences and less than 300 Gb of sequence data. The study was designed to test whether signatures of past pathogen exposure could be identified by cataloging public T cell receptors. Rather than using new phenotypic data, the later analysis identified candidate immune exposures from TCR beta sequences and from how often those sequences occurred across donors. All discovery cohort repertoires had been generated using a single sequencing platform. Alongside the repertoire data, information on donor age, sex, ethnicity and CMV serostatus was compiled. To predict cytomegalovirus infection status, the study brought together high-throughput TCR immunosequencing, statistical association of individual TCRs with disease status, and machine learning. To decide whether each TCR beta V gene segment behaved as functional or pseudogenic, an earlier analysis of over 500 of the donors relied on high-throughput TCR beta sequencing. The genetic ancestry cluster associated with self-reported Caucasian donors included over 80% of the roughly 410 genotyped donors. Among about 400 genotyped donors of the cohort, an average of approximately 200,000 unique TCR beta nucleotide sequences was sequenced per donor, of which about 19% were non-productive. A later genetic analysis used genome-wide SNP genotypes for about 55% of the 666 donors, treating that subset as a discovery cohort. Roughly 300 gigabases of sequencing data and around 85 million unique TCR sequences made up an early release that covered approximately 650 HLA-typed donors. The study profiled the T cell repertoires of approximately 700 subjects by immunosequencing and related them to cytomegalovirus serostatus. HLA typing included class I and class II loci at four-digit resolution. Because of strong linkage in the cohort, four or five DR-DQ haplotypes were treated as single units for association and clustering. A later analysis re-analyzed previously published TCR beta repertoires from roughly 630 donors and added high-resolution HLA genotyping to study TCR occurrence patterns. Besides the first cohort of roughly 640 subjects, a separate validation cohort made up of 120 different subjects was used. Typing coverage varied by locus: roughly 629-640 donors for A, B, C, DRB1 and DQB1; roughly 560 for DQA1; some 610 for DPA1; some 470 for DPB1. Summary of the overall study and its limitations: It was suggested by the authors that the approach could potentially be generalized to other disease states and immunological phenotypes. For the cohort, immune exposure information was limited to CMV serostatus. Specific HLA alleles were associated with 15,000 to 20,000 TCR beta sequences at a false discovery rate of 0.05 in a later analysis. The study listed approximately 150 TCR beta chains as associated with cytomegalovirus. A further reported finding was that TCR beta sequences accurately predicted the HLA-A and HLA-B alleles for most subjects in the first cohort. According to a later analysis, parvovirus B19, influenza, CMV and Epstein-Barr virus appeared linked to several top co-occurrence clusters. The sequencing pipeline was judged likely to have produced a cluster of highly shared sequence variants as a technical artifact. Because the 87-base-pair reads could not distinguish some IMGT-functional V segments, including TRBV6-2 and TRBV6-3, those segments were excluded. In a later analysis, TCR association rates were found to vary across HLA loci, with the most associated TCRs seen for DRB1 alleles and the fewest for HLA-C alleles. Strong co-occurrence of HLA alleles, especially DR and DQ, made assigning TCR associations to individual alleles difficult. In a later genetic analysis, fewer N-insertions in productive TCRs were reported among donors in an Asian-associated ancestry cluster than the roughly 710-donor mean. Because some donors lacked HLA typing at each locus, the association tests relied only on the typed subset. Most CMV-associated TCR beta chains appeared to be HLA-restricted in a later analysis, and the HLA associations seemed to be driven largely by CMV exposure. Correlated functional status among segregating V segments might reflect linkage disequilibrium, but an unknown experimental factor could not be ruled out. This cohort had only TCR beta chains sequenced, and the lack of alpha or paired-chain data limited which features could be detected. An association between a missense DCLRE1C variant and V-gene and J-gene trimming of TCR beta chains was found in a later genetic analysis and replicated in an independent cohort. An earlier analysis of approximately 600 of the donors showed that most TCR beta V segments appeared in productive rearrangements either about 87% or about 30% of the time, which broadly matched IMGT annotations. Across donors, most TCR sequences were observed very rarely, whereas some public TCRs were present in many individuals. In vitro tests confirmed that a few of the cytomegalovirus-associated TCR beta chains recognize cytomegalovirus antigens. Presence/absence analyses assumed roughly uniform sequencing depth across donors, an assumption that may not hold. Compared with equally common non-associated chains, HLA-associated TCR beta chains in a later analysis were more clonally expanded and had lower generation probabilities. Because counts were too low, roughly 17 rarely observed V segments, including chromosome 9 orphons, were left out of the earlier analysis of 500 to 750 of the donors. The classifier was reported to diagnose cytomegalovirus status with high specificity and sensitivity in both the original cohort and the validation cohort.

Library construction relied on the immunoSEQ multiplex PCR assay. For the multiplex PCR, a mixture combining 60 forward primers for TCR Vbeta segments and 13 reverse primers for TCR Jbeta segments was used. The CDR3 region of rearranged TCR beta genes was amplified from genomic DNA by a multiplex PCR assay. Amplified TCR beta libraries were sequenced as 87-base-pair reads on the Illumina HiSeq System. Turning to the authors' computational methods: In a later analysis, tens of millions of unique TCR beta chains were counted across the approximately 640 repertoires, and roughly 11 million of these chains were shared by at least two donors. To remove PCR and sequencing errors, raw reads were error-corrected and collapsed into unique sequences using a nearest-neighbor algorithm that merged closely related sequences. CDR3 sequences were aligned to IMGT reference sequences to assign V, D and J gene segments. For a sequence to be retained, a match of at least six nucleotides was required to both a V gene segment and a J gene segment. Rearrangements were called productive when the CDR3 lacked stop codons and stayed in frame with V and J; all others were non-productive. CDR3 was defined according to IMGT convention as the region running from the second conserved V-encoded cysteine to the conserved J-encoded phenylalanine. In an earlier analysis of around 640 of the donors, sequences lacking an unambiguous match to a single V gene segment were excluded. In an earlier analysis of 587 of the donors, V segments were called functional above 56.7% productive rearrangements and were called segregating when the between-donor standard deviation exceeded 5%. To diagnose cytomegalovirus status from the catalog of TCR beta chain sequences, a statistical classification framework was built. In a later analysis, V and J genes were assigned by comparing TCR nucleotide sequences against IMGT/GENE-DB human TR gene sequences. Using the TCRdist pipeline, a later analysis assigned CDR3 sequences along with most-parsimonious VDJ recombination scenarios. A later analysis defined each TCR beta chain by its CDR3 amino acid sequence plus V-gene family, and excluded reads lacking a unique V-gene family. To address suspected cross-contamination and a sequencing artifact, a later analysis removed 450 to 700 highly shared, low-generation-probability nucleotide sequences. A later analysis calculated a clonal expansion index for each public chain from normalized within-repertoire ranks of inferred template counts. In a later analysis, generation probabilities were computed using a VDJ recombination model fitted to out-of-frame rearrangements, and the results were checked against IGoR. A later analysis scored TCR-TCR, TCR-HLA and TCR-CMV co-occurrence with hypergeometric tests, applying a repertoire-size bias correction to TCR pairs. A later analysis estimated false discovery rates by permuting HLA or CMV assignments 20 times. In a later analysis, co-occurring TCRs were grouped using DBSCAN, and TCRdist sequence similarity was added for clustering within HLA-allele-positive subsets. For co-occurrence clustering, repertoires with fewer than 30,000 or more than 120,000 public chains were excluded, along with roughly 5 repertoires with anomalous nucleotide sharing. TCRdb re-hosts the immuneACCESS table, in-frame sequences only. Its copies lack some clones; in the studies checked, an unresolved V gene accounts for under half of them, and the cause for the rest is not known. That table supplies the V and J calls and clone size; D and trimming were determined from the DNA. This sample's clone table shows about 67,000 clones. In total, the top ten clones hold approximately 5.3% of the sample.

V is cut back by 6 bases and J by 8 bases, with 9 bases in the junction unmatched. Taken from cysteine to phenylalanine, the CDR3 has 14 residues. Only the CDR3 DNA is retained, 42 bases long and in frame from the first base. CDR1 and CDR2 are drawn from the germline V gene: MDHEN, SYDVKM. Worth noting for this clone: The antigen it recognizes is unknown.

The cohort comprised hundreds of healthy bone marrow donors. All cohort members were sampled while nominally healthy, although unrecorded immune exposures were likely present. The donor was CMV seropositive and belonged to the group of 250 to 300 seropositive cohort members. Every donor gave a peripheral blood sample, and the peripheral blood mononuclear cells from that sample were used for TCR beta sequencing. The Qiagen DNeasy Blood Extraction Kit was used to extract genomic DNA from the blood cell samples. The receptor chain draws on TRBV28 and TRBJ1-4; 7 middle bases align to TRBD1. The TCR originated in a woman in her 40s in good health and CMV-seropositive. Sequencing was carried out using PBMCs. The encoded CDR3 is CASRRQGREEKLFF. The base sequence is TGTGCCAGCAGACGACAGGGAAGGGAAGAAAAACTGTTTTTT. Full variable domain (CDR3 extended with the reference TRBV28 and TRBJ1-4 proteins): DVKVTQSSRYLVKRTGEKVFLECVQDMDHENMFWYRQDPGLGLRLIYFSYDVKMKEKGDIPEGYSVSREKKERFSLILESASTNQTSMYLCASRRQGREEKLFFGSGTQLSVL.